A selection of T cell receptor beta chains follows, all from one sample in a study of blood T cell repertoires in COVID-19. The protocol was immunoSEQ multiplex PCR, while the TCRdb copy is restricted to in-frame clones and leaves out a portion. Among 70,000 to 95,000 clones listed, approximately 80% were seen once. The specimen was peripheral blood. All receptors derive from a man older than 75 with active or convalescent COVID-19. Each CDR3 is given with its conserved first and last residue. The order of the fields is J gene, V gene, D gene, CDR3 protein. D genes are given only for firm matches.

j_gene: TRBJ2-2
v_gene: TRBV6-5
d_gene: TRBD2
CDR3aa: CASTLAGGETGELFF

j_gene: TRBJ1-3
v_gene: TRBV19
d_gene: TRBD1
CDR3aa: CASSLGQGPGNTIYF

j_gene: TRBJ1-2
v_gene: TRBV19
d_gene: .
CDR3aa: CASSQSWLGQDGYTF

j_gene: TRBJ2-1
v_gene: TRBV5-1
d_gene: .
CDR3aa: CASSYRHPGDNEQFF

j_gene: TRBJ2-1
v_gene: TRBV4-1
d_gene: .
CDR3aa: CASSQDWNTGEFF

j_gene: TRBJ2-5
v_gene: TRBV5-4
d_gene: TRBD2
CDR3aa: CASSFKSGGQETQYF

j_gene: TRBJ2-2
v_gene: TRBV24-1
d_gene: TRBD1
CDR3aa: CATRGTGFGELFF

j_gene: TRBJ1-2
v_gene: TRBV2
d_gene: .
CDR3aa: CASSERRYGYTF

j_gene: TRBJ2-6
v_gene: TRBV5-1
d_gene: TRBD2
CDR3aa: CASSSETAGSGANVLTF

j_gene: TRBJ2-2
v_gene: TRBV30
d_gene: .
CDR3aa: CAWSGDMAGELFF

j_gene: TRBJ2-3
v_gene: TRBV5-1
d_gene: .
CDR3aa: CASVQGPNTDTQYF

j_gene: TRBJ1-1
v_gene: TRBV16
d_gene: .
CDR3aa: CASSRSWTNLNTEAFF

j_gene: TRBJ1-2
v_gene: TRBV6-5
d_gene: TRBD1
CDR3aa: CASSYSQGALYYGYTF

j_gene: TRBJ2-1
v_gene: TRBV18
d_gene: TRBD2
CDR3aa: CASSALGGGNEQFF

j_gene: TRBJ2-5
v_gene: TRBV12-5
d_gene: TRBD2
CDR3aa: CASGLGSGEGETQYF

j_gene: TRBJ1-2
v_gene: TRBV27
d_gene: TRBD1
CDR3aa: CASSSTGLNYGYTF

j_gene: TRBJ2-1
v_gene: TRBV24-1
d_gene: TRBD2
CDR3aa: CATSEPGTSGREQFF

j_gene: TRBJ2-2
v_gene: TRBV24-1
d_gene: TRBD1
CDR3aa: CATRAGGKNTGELFF

j_gene: TRBJ2-5
v_gene: TRBV5-1
d_gene: TRBD2
CDR3aa: CASSLALIGGLAVQETQYF

j_gene: TRBJ2-1
v_gene: TRBV14
d_gene: .
CDR3aa: CASSPLADAAYNEQFF

j_gene: TRBJ1-5
v_gene: TRBV4-1
d_gene: .
CDR3aa: CASSQWRDQPQHF

j_gene: TRBJ2-2
v_gene: TRBV4-1
d_gene: .
CDR3aa: CASSQDARIHTGELFF

j_gene: TRBJ2-2
v_gene: TRBV5-1
d_gene: TRBD2
CDR3aa: CASRTSGGTGELFF

j_gene: TRBJ1-1
v_gene: TRBV14
d_gene: TRBD1
CDR3aa: CASSQARDSGAFF

j_gene: TRBJ1-5
v_gene: TRBV28
d_gene: .
CDR3aa: CASSPLRASAQHF

j_gene: TRBJ1-1
v_gene: TRBV7-9
d_gene: .
CDR3aa: CASSPAGFEAFF

j_gene: TRBJ1-6
v_gene: TRBV12-3/TRBV12-4
d_gene: .
CDR3aa: CASSSRGNSPLHF

j_gene: TRBJ1-1
v_gene: TRBV5-1
d_gene: .
CDR3aa: CASSLDGREAFF

j_gene: TRBJ1-1
v_gene: TRBV19
d_gene: TRBD1
CDR3aa: CASSGRTGVNTEAFF

j_gene: TRBJ2-5
v_gene: TRBV14
d_gene: .
CDR3aa: CASSQDVPAPGETQYF

j_gene: TRBJ1-5
v_gene: TRBV5-5
d_gene: TRBD1
CDR3aa: CASSRTDRANQPQHF

j_gene: TRBJ2-1
v_gene: TRBV9
d_gene: TRBD2
CDR3aa: CASSALAGSGNEQFF

j_gene: TRBJ2-3
v_gene: TRBV27
d_gene: TRBD1
CDR3aa: CASRTGGTDTQYF

j_gene: TRBJ1-3
v_gene: TRBV6-6
d_gene: .
CDR3aa: CASSFSQGPGNTIYF

j_gene: TRBJ2-5
v_gene: TRBV24-1
d_gene: TRBD2
CDR3aa: CATSPGGYQETQYF

j_gene: TRBJ1-1
v_gene: TRBV5-6
d_gene: .
CDR3aa: CASSTQGWNTEAFF

j_gene: TRBJ1-4
v_gene: TRBV27
d_gene: .
CDR3aa: CASSKQGQGEKLFF

j_gene: TRBJ1-3
v_gene: TRBV29-1
d_gene: TRBD1
CDR3aa: CSAGEQGSNTIYF

j_gene: TRBJ2-3
v_gene: TRBV12-3/TRBV12-4
d_gene: .
CDR3aa: CASSPYNTDTQYF

j_gene: TRBJ2-2
v_gene: TRBV2
d_gene: .
CDR3aa: CASLGDRNTGELFF

j_gene: TRBJ1-2
v_gene: TRBV28
d_gene: TRBD1
CDR3aa: CASSRDRGYGYTF

j_gene: TRBJ2-2
v_gene: TRBV19
d_gene: .
CDR3aa: CASRRRGQDTGELFF

j_gene: TRBJ2-5
v_gene: TRBV3-1/TRBV3-2
d_gene: .
CDR3aa: CASSSPGYQETQYF

j_gene: TRBJ2-1
v_gene: TRBV7-9
d_gene: TRBD1
CDR3aa: CASSPTGLVGRGQNQQFF

j_gene: TRBJ1-6
v_gene: TRBV28
d_gene: TRBD1
CDR3aa: CASSLSGGLGSPLHF

j_gene: TRBJ2-3
v_gene: TRBV7-3
d_gene: .
CDR3aa: CASSWGLSGSTDTQYF

j_gene: TRBJ2-3
v_gene: TRBV5-1
d_gene: .
CDR3aa: CASYLSDTQYF

j_gene: TRBJ1-1
v_gene: TRBV7-6
d_gene: .
CDR3aa: CASSLSTGGWTEAFF

j_gene: TRBJ1-2
v_gene: TRBV6-6
d_gene: .
CDR3aa: CASSPLNRVSRGNYGYTF

j_gene: TRBJ2-1
v_gene: TRBV12-5
d_gene: TRBD1
CDR3aa: CASGDRDRVDEQFF

j_gene: TRBJ2-3
v_gene: TRBV11-3
d_gene: .
CDR3aa: CASSTQKSTDTQYF